This is a list of T cell receptor beta chains from one sample in a study of response to subunit inactivated influenza vaccine. One entry per CDR3 protein results from TCRdb running MiXCR on the RT-PCR reads. The table includes about 170,000 distinct CDR3 sequences, 9.5% to 15% detected once. This sample was also put to use in a study of T cells expressing NK-cell markers.

The specimen was CD8+ T cells sorted from PBMCs, collected approximately 12 days after vaccination. Source of these receptors: a man between 45 and 60 years old who received an inactivated influenza vaccine. Both conserved end residues are part of each CDR3. The order of the fields is CDR3 length, V gene, J gene, clone size, D gene, CDR3 DNA, CDR3 protein. D genes are given only for firm matches. Size is omitted from some rows. Given values are once, few, many or a class for expanded clones.

15	TRBV27	TRBJ2-1	few	.	TGTGCCAGCAGTCCTCAGACAGAGATGGACAATGAGCAGTTCTTC	CASSPQTEMDNEQFF
14	TRBV12-3/TRBV12-4	TRBJ1-5	.	.	TGTGCCAGCAAGAGGACGGCTAGCAATCAGCCCCAGCATTTT	CASKRTASNQPQHF
14	TRBV20-1	TRBJ1-2	.	.	TGCAGTGCTAGAGATCCTGGGGTTAGGGGTATGGAGACCTTC	CSARDPGVRGMETF
14	TRBV15	TRBJ2-1	.	TRBD2	TGTGCCACCAGCAGGGTCGGACTAGCAAATGAGCAGTTCTTC	CATSRVGLANEQFF
17	TRBV5-6	TRBJ2-5	few	TRBD2	TGTGCCAGCAGCTTGGGCCTAGCGGGGGGGTACCAAGAGACCCAGTACTTC	CASSLGLAGGYQETQYF
15	TRBV13	TRBJ2-7	few	TRBD2	TGTGCCAGCAGTTTGCCCGGACACCCCGGGGGGGAGCAGTACTTC	CASSLPGHPGGEQYF
18	TRBV7-6	TRBJ2-1	.	.	TGTGCCAGCAGCTTAGCAGTGCAGGACAGTGGGACTATAAATGATCAGTTCTTC	CASSLAVQDSGTINDQFF
17	TRBV7-9	TRBJ2-1	many	TRBD1	TGTGCCAGCAGTTACCCCACAGGGGGGCAACTCCACAATGAGCAGTTCTTC	CASSYPTGGQLHNEQFF
17	TRBV7-9	TRBJ2-5	few	.	TGTGCCAGCAGCCCTCCCCGCGGGGGCTACGTCCAAGAGACCCAGTACTTC	CASSPPRGGYVQETQYF
17	TRBV29-1	TRBJ2-1	.	TRBD2	TGCAGCGTTGTAAGCCTAGCGGGAGGGCCCTCCTACAATGAGCAGTTCTTC	CSVVSLAGGPSYNEQFF
15	TRBV5-6	TRBJ1-1	many	TRBD1	TGTGCCAGCAGCGAAAGACCGGGACAGGGCTCTGAAGCTTTCTTT	CASSERPGQGSEAFF
18	TRBV7-7	TRBJ2-5	few	.	TGTGCTAGCAGCTTAGCAGCGAAGGGACAAACCACCCAAGAGACCCAGTACTTC	CASSLAAKGQTTQETQYF
14	TRBV28	TRBJ2-5	many	.	TGTGCCAGCAGTCCCCAGGGGAGCCCGGAGACCCAGTACTTC	CASSPQGSPETQYF
18	TRBV4-3	TRBJ2-1	many	TRBD2	TGCGCCAGCAGCGTTGCGGTAGCGGGAGAAGGAAGGCACAATGAGCAGTTCTTC	CASSVAVAGEGRHNEQFF
16	TRBV12-3/TRBV12-4	TRBJ2-7	many	TRBD2	TGTGCCAGCAGTACGGGACTAGCGGGAGGGCCGGGCGAGCAGTACTTC	CASSTGLAGGPGEQYF
17	TRBV9	TRBJ2-6	few	TRBD1	TGTGCCAGCAGCGTAGTTGGGGACAGGGCTGGGGCCAACGTCCTGACTTTC	CASSVVGDRAGANVLTF
14	TRBV5-1	TRBJ2-7	few	.	TGCGCCAGCAGCTTGACGGACGGCTCCTACGAGCAGTACTTC	CASSLTDGSYEQYF
19	TRBV20-1	TRBJ2-1	once	TRBD2	TGCAGTGCTAGAGATCCAGGACTAGCGGTACGATTTAACTACAATGAGCAGTTCTTC	CSARDPGLAVRFNYNEQFF
14	TRBV3-1	TRBJ1-4	few	.	TGTGCCAGCAGCCAAGAGAGGACCTTGGGAGAACTGTTTTTT	CASSQERTLGELFF
16	TRBV6-2/TRBV6-3	TRBJ1-1	few	.	TGTGCCAGCAGCCGCGAGCCCCCGTACATGAACACTGAAGCTTTCTTT	CASSREPPYMNTEAFF
15	TRBV11-2	TRBJ2-1	.	.	TGTGCCAGCATCCCTCACGAGGGGATGGCGAGTGAGCAGTTCTTC	CASIPHEGMASEQFF
14	TRBV20-1	TRBJ2-7	once	.	TGCAGTGCTAGAGAATTTGGCAGGGTTGTCGAGCAGTACTTC	CSAREFGRVVEQYF
15	TRBV6-2/TRBV6-3	TRBJ2-7	few	TRBD2	TGTGCCAGCAGTCCTGGGACTAGCAGTCCCTACGAGCAGTACTTC	CASSPGTSSPYEQYF
15	TRBV7-8	TRBJ2-1	few	.	TGTGCCAGCAGCTTAGCGCCGACTTACTACAATGAGCAGTTCTTC	CASSLAPTYYNEQFF
15	TRBV4-1	TRBJ1-2	few	.	TGCGCCAGCAGCCCGCAGCCGGGACCTAACTATGGCTACACCTTC	CASSPQPGPNYGYTF
15	TRBV5-1	TRBJ2-1	many	.	TGCGCCAGCAGCTTGGACTGGAGCTCCTACAATGAGCAGTTCTTC	CASSLDWSSYNEQFF
15	TRBV11-2	TRBJ2-1	many	TRBD1	TGTGCCAGCAGCTTAGAACAGGGGGCCTACAATGAGCAGTTCTTC	CASSLEQGAYNEQFF
16	TRBV4-3	TRBJ2-1	many	.	TGCGCCAGCAGCCAACATGACGGGAGCTCCTACAATGAGCAGTTCTTC	CASSQHDGSSYNEQFF
14	TRBV2	TRBJ2-1	.	.	TGTGCCAGCAGTGAGTATAGTAGCGGCAATGAGCAGTTCTTC	CASSEYSSGNEQFF
16	TRBV7-2	TRBJ2-1	many	.	TGTGCCAGCAGCTTAGGAGATGTAATAGTCTACAATGAGCAGTTCTTC	CASSLGDVIVYNEQFF
16	TRBV7-2	TRBJ2-7	few	.	TGTGCCAGCAGCTTAGCCCCCGCGGAAAACTCCTACGAGCAGTACTTC	CASSLAPAENSYEQYF
15	TRBV4-3	TRBJ2-1	.	TRBD2	TGCGCCAGCAGCCAAGGGGAGCGGGGGTACAATGAGCAGTTCTTC	CASSQGERGYNEQFF
14	TRBV7-2	TRBJ2-5	.	.	TGTGCCAGCAGCCAAGAGCTGGTGGTTGAGACCCAGTACTTC	CASSQELVVETQYF
15	TRBV6-5	TRBJ2-7	.	TRBD1	TGTGCCAGCAGTTACACCCGACAGGGTACCTACGAGCAGTACTTC	CASSYTRQGTYEQYF
13	TRBV29-1	TRBJ2-2	many	TRBD2	TGCAGCGGAGCGGGGGTTAGGGCCGGGGAGCTGTTTTTT	CSGAGVRAGELFF
14	TRBV9	TRBJ2-1	few	.	TGTGCCAGCGGAACGGGGTCCTCCTACAATGAGCAGTTCTTC	CASGTGSSYNEQFF
17	TRBV11-2	TRBJ2-3	.	.	TGTGCCAGCAGCCCACCCCCCGACAGACTCAGCACAGATACGCAGTATTTT	CASSPPPDRLSTDTQYF
13	TRBV7-9	TRBJ1-4	.	.	TGTGCCAGCAGCTTGGAGGCTAGAGAAAAACTGTTTTTT	CASSLEAREKLFF
14	TRBV27	TRBJ1-3	few	.	TGTGCCAGCCCCGGGTTGCAGGATCGGAACACCATATATTTT	CASPGLQDRNTIYF
18	TRBV6-1	TRBJ1-5	.	.	TGTGCCAGCAGTGAACTAGTCCCAGGGACCGCCTTTGGTCAGCCCCAGCATTTT	CASSELVPGTAFGQPQHF
16	TRBV4-2	TRBJ2-5	.	.	TGTGCCAGCAGCCAAGGGGCTTTCGCGGCCCCCTTAGCCCAGTACTTC	CASSQGAFAAPLAQYF
15	TRBV4-1	TRBJ2-1	many	.	TGCGCCAGCAGCCAAGAACCCAGCTCCTACAATGAGCAGTTCTTC	CASSQEPSSYNEQFF
16	TRBV10-3	TRBJ2-5	few	TRBD1	TGTGCCATCAGTGAGTCCAGGGGGCGTTATGAAGAGACCCAGTACTTC	CAISESRGRYEETQYF